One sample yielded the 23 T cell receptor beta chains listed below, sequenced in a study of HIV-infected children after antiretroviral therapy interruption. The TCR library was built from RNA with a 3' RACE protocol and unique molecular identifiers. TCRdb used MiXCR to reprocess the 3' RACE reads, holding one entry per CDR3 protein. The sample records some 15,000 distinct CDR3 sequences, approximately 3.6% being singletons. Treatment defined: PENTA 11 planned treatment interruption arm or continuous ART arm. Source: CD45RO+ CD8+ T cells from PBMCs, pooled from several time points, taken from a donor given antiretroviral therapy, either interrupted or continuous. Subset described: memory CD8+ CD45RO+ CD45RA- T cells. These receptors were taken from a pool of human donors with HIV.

Here the CDR3 DNA reads TGTGCCACCTCTCGGGGGGCCGGGGAGCTGTTTTTT. It yields the protein CATSRGAGELFF. The rearrangement links TRBV3-1 to TRBJ2-2; 7 positions agree with TRBD2. Germline CDR1 LGHDT, CDR2 YNNKEL (reference sequence). CDR3 size: 12 residues. J lost 6 bases, V lost 10 bases, and 5 bases had no gene match.

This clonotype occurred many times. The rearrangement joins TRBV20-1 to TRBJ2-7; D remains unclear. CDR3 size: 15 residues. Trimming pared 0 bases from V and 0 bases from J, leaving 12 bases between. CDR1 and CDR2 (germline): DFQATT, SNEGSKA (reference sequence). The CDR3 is CSAREEGRFSYEQYF. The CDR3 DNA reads TGCAGTGCTAGAGAGGAAGGACGCTTCTCCTACGAGCAGTACTTC.

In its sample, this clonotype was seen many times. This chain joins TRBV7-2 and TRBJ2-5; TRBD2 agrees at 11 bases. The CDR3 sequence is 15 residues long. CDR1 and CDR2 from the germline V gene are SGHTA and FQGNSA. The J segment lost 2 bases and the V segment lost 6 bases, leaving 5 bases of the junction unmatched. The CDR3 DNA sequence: TGTGCCAGCAGTACTAGCGGGGGACTTCAAGAGACCCAGTACTTC. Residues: CASSTSGGLQETQYF.

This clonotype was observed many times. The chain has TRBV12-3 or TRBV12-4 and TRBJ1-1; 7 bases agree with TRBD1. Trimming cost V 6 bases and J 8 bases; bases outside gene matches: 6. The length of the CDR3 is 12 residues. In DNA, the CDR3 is TGTGCCAGCAGACTACAGGGGTCGGAAGCTTTCTTT. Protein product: CASRLQGSEAFF.

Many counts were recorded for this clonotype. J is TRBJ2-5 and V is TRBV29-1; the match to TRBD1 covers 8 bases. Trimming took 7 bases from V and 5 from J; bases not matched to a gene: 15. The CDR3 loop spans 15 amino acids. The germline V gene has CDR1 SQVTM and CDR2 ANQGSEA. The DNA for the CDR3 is TGCAGCGGAGCAATGGGCCTGACAGGGGCGGAGACCCAGTACTTC. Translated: CSGAMGLTGAETQYF.

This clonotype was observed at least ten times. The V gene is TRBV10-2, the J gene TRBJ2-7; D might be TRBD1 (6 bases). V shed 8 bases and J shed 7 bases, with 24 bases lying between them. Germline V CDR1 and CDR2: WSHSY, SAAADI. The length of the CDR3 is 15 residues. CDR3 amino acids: CASQAPLGAEGEQYF. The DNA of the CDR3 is TGCGCCAGCCAAGCCCCCCTGGGGGCCGAGGGGGAGCAGTACTTC.

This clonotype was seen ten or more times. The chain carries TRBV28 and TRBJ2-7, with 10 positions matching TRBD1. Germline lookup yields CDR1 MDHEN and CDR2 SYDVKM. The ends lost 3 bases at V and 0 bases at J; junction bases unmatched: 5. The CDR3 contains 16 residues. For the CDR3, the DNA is TGTGCCAGCAGTTTGGGGCGGACAGGGGGCTCCTACGAGCAGTACTTC. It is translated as CASSLGRTGGSYEQYF.

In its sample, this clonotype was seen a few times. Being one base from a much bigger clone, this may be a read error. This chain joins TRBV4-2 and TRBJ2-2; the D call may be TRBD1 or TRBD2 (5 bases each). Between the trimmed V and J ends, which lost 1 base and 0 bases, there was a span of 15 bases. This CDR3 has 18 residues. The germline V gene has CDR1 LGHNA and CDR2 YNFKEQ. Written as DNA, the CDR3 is TGTGCCAGCAGCCAAGGAAGGGACGGGAACTCGAACACCGGGGAGCTGTTTTTT. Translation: CASSQGRDGNSNTGELFF.

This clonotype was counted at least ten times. In nucleotides, the CDR3 is TGCAGTGCTAGAGATAGTAAGTCGGGCCTGGGCTCTGGGGCCAACGTCCTGACTTTC. This translates into CSARDSKSGLGSGANVLTF. The rearrangement links TRBV20-1 to TRBJ2-6; unclear D gene. The CDR3 contains 19 residues. Trimming stripped 0 bases from V and 0 bases from J, with 18 bases between. Germline V gene data show CDR1 as DFQATT and CDR2 as SNEGSKA (reference sequence).

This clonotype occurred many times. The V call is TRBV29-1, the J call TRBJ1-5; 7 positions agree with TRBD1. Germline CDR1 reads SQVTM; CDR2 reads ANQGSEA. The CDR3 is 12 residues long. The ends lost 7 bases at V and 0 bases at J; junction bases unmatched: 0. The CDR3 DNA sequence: TGCAGCGCAGGGGGTAGCAATCAGCCCCAGCATTTT. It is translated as CSAGGSNQPQHF.

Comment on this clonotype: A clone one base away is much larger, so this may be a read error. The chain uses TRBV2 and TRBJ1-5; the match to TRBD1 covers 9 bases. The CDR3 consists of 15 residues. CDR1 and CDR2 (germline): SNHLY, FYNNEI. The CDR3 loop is CASSGFGTGHQLQHF. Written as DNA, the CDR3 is TGTGCCAGCAGTGGATTCGGGACAGGGCACCAGCTCCAGCATTTT.

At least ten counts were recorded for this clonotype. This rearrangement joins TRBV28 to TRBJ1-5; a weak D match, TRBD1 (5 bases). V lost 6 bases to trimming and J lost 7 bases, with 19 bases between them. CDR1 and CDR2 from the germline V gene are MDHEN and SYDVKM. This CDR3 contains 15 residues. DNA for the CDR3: TGTGCCAGCAGCTCGTTTGGTGGGGGAGAGCAGCCCCAGCATTTT. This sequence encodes CASSSFGGGEQPQHF.

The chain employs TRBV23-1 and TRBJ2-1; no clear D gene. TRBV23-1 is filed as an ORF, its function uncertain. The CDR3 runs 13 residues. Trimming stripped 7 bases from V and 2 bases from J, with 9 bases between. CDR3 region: CASILGPYNEQFF. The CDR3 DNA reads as TGCGCCAGCATTTTAGGGCCCTACAATGAGCAGTTCTTC.

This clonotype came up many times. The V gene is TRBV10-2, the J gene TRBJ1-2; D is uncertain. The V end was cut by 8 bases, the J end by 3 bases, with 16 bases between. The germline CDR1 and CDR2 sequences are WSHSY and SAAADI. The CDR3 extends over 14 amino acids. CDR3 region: CASGSGRADYGYTF. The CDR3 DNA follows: TGCGCCAGCGGGAGTGGAAGGGCCGACTATGGCTACACCTTC.

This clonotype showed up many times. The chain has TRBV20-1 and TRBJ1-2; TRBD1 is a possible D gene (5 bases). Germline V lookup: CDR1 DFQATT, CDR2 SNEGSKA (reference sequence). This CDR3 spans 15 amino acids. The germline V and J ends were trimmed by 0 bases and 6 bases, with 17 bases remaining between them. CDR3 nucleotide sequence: TGCAGTGCTAGAGACCGACAGACAAGTCAAGATGGCTACACCTTC. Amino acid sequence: CSARDRQTSQDGYTF.

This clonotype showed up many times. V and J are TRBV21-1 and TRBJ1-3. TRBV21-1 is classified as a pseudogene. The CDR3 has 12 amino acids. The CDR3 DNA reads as TGTGCCAGCTCCTGGAAGGAAAACACCATATATTTT. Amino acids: CASSWKENTIYF.

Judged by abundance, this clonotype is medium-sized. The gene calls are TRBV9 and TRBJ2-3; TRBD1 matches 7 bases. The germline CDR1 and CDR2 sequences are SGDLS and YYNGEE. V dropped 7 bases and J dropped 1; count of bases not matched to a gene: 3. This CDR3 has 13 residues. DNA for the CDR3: TGTGCCAGCGGACAGGAGGGCACAGATACGCAGTATTTT. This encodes CASGQEGTDTQYF.

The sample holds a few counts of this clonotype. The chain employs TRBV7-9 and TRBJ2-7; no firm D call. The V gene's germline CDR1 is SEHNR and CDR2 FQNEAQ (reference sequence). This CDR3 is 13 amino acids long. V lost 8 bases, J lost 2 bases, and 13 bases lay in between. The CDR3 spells CASGSGQTYEQYF. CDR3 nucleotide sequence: TGTGCCAGCGGATCCGGTCAGACCTACGAGCAGTACTTC.

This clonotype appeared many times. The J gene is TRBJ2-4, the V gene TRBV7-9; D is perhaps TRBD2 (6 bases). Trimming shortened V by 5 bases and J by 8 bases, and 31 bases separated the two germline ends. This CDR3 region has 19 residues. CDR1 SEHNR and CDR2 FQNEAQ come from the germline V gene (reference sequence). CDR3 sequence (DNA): TGTGCCAGCAGCCCTAGAGTAACACTAGCAAAGAAAGACATGGACATTCAGTACTTC. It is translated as CASSPRVTLAKKDMDIQYF.

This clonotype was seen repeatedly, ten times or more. The CDR3 DNA follows: TGTGCCAGCAGCTCCCCAGTGGGTGGCAGCGACTATGGCTACACCTTC. Translating gives CASSSPVGGSDYGYTF. V gene TRBV11-2 combines with J gene TRBJ1-2; D gene ambiguous. The germline V gene encodes CDR1 SGHAT and CDR2 FQNNGV. The germline V and J ends were trimmed by 4 bases and 3 bases, with 18 bases remaining between them. The CDR3 spans 16 residues.

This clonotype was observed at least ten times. This CDR3 reads CASNGHRPEGAWANTEAFF. Here the CDR3 DNA reads TGTGCCAGCAACGGCCACCGGCCAGAGGGGGCATGGGCGAACACTGAAGCTTTCTTT. The chain has TRBV27 and TRBJ1-1; 7 bases map to TRBD1. V shed 7 bases, J shed 1 base, and the junction held 21 bases outside the gene matches. Germline V gene sequence: CDR1 MNHEY, CDR2 SMNVEV (reference sequence). This CDR3 is 19 amino acids long.

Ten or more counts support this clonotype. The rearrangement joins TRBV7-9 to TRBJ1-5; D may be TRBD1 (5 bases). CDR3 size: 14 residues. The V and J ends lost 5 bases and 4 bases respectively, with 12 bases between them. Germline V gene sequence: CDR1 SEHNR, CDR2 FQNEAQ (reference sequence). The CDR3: CASSLRDGNQPQHF. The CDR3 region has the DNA TGTGCCAGCAGCCTTCGGGACGGTAATCAGCCCCAGCATTTT.

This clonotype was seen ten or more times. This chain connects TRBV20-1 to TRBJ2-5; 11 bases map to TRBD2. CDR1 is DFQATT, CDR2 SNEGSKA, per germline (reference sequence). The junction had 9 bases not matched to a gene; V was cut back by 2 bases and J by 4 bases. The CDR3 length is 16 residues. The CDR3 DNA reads TGCAGTGCTAGAAGGGAGTTGCTAGCGGGGGGAGAGACCCAGTACTTC. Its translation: CSARRELLAGGETQYF.